These 15 T cell receptor beta chains came from one sample sequenced in a study of OX40 agonist ivuxolimab in advanced cancers. Libraries were prepared through the immunoSEQ multiplex PCR assay. Imported from immuneACCESS, the table was reduced by TCRdb to in-frame sequences with V and J called. These copies leave out some clones; in studies compared against another copy, an unresolved V gene accounts for under half, and the cause of the remainder is not known. Within this sample are fewer than 90,000 clones, with about 88% of them counted one time only. The ten top clones hold approximately 0.3% of the sample. The material was CD4+ or CD8+ T cells sorted from blood, obtained in a trial of the OX40 agonist ivuxolimab. The receptors come from an adult with an advanced solid tumor such as melanoma, head and neck, liver or kidney cancer.

Here the CDR3 reads CASAGGRQETQYF. The CDR3 region has the DNA TGTGCTAGTGCGGGGGGGCGCCAAGAGACCCAGTACTTC. This sequence joins TRBV12-5 and TRBJ2-5, with TRBD2 identical over 8 bases. J gave up 1 base and V 7 bases, and 2 bases lay outside the gene matches. The CDR3 consists of 13 residues. Germline V lookup: CDR1 LGHNT, CDR2 FRNRAP.

The chain employs TRBV9 and TRBJ2-1; 10 bases line up with TRBD2. Germline loops: CDR1 SGDLS, CDR2 YYNGEE. Losses at the gene ends were 2 bases for V and 4 bases for J; bases not matched to a gene: 6. The CDR3 has 16 amino acids. For the CDR3, the DNA is TGTGCCAGCAGCGTCCGAACTAGCGGGGTATACAATGAGCAGTTCTTC. Its translation is CASSVRTSGVYNEQFF.

The V gene is TRBV7-8, the J gene TRBJ2-5; D is ambiguous. The V end lost 4 bases, the J end lost 5 bases, and 14 bases lay between the germline ends. Germline V lookup: CDR1 SGHVS, CDR2 FQNEAQ. CDR3 size: 14 residues. The CDR3 sequence is CASSSPHGRETQYF. DNA of the CDR3: TGTGCCAGCAGCTCCCCTCATGGCCGGGAGACCCAGTACTTC.

This clone was recorded only once. This chain joins TRBV11-2 and TRBJ1-5, with a tentative D call TRBD1 (5 bases). The germline gives CDR1 SGHAT, CDR2 FQNNGV. This CDR3 has 15 residues. V shed 5 bases and J shed 0 bases, with 11 bases lying between them. The DNA of the CDR3 is TGTGCCAGCAGCCCTGTAGGGGATAGCAATCAGCCCCAGCATTTT. It encodes CASSPVGDSNQPQHF.

The V gene is TRBV10-3, the J gene TRBJ2-1; D perhaps matches TRBD1 (6 bases). Germline CDR1 ENHRY, CDR2 SYGVKD. The CDR3 has 14 amino acids. Between the trimmed V and J ends, which lost 4 bases and 1 base, there was a span of 8 bases. The CDR3 DNA reads TGTGCCATCAGTGGTAGGGGGTCCTACAATGAGCAGTTCTTC. Its protein is CAISGRGSYNEQFF.

V and J are TRBV7-9 and TRBJ2-1, with 7 nucleotides matching TRBD2. V lost 2 bases and J lost 9; bases outside the gene matches: 13. Germline lookup yields CDR1 SEHNR and CDR2 FQNEAQ (reference sequence). The CDR3 has 16 residues. This chain's CDR3 is CASSLSRGVTFGEQFF. CDR3 DNA sequence: TGTGCCAGCAGCTTATCACGGGGGGTCACCTTCGGTGAGCAGTTCTTC.

J is TRBJ2-7 and V is TRBV14, with 10 bases that match TRBD1. This CDR3 is built from 18 residues. CDR1 SGHDN and CDR2 FVKESK come from the germline V gene. V lost 3 bases to trimming and J lost 7 bases; unmatched junction nucleotides: 18. In DNA, the CDR3 is TGTGCCAGCAGCCACGGGTATAAGTCCGGGACAGGGGTGTATGAGCAGTACTTC. Translated: CASSHGYKSGTGVYEQYF.

The chain recombines TRBV27 with TRBJ1-2; D is unclear. Germline-derived CDR1 and CDR2 are MNHEY and SMNVEV (reference sequence). The CDR3 extends over 12 amino acids. V dropped 0 bases and J dropped 6 bases, with 5 bases sitting between them. CDR3 in DNA: TGTGCCAGCAGTTTATCAGGAGATGGCTACACCTTC. Protein: CASSLSGDGYTF.

The rearrangement uses TRBV7-6 and TRBJ1-3, with D tentatively TRBD1 (5 bases). The V gene lost 2 bases and the J gene lost 0 bases, with 11 bases spanning the gap. Germline V gene data show CDR1 as SGHVS and CDR2 as FNYEAQ. The CDR3 has 16 residues. Here the CDR3 DNA reads TGTGCCAGCAGCTTAAATTCGGGGGGCTCTGGAAACACCATATATTTT. Translated, it gives CASSLNSGGSGNTIYF.

This chain uses TRBV6-4 with TRBJ2-7; 9 bases align to TRBD2. CDR1 and CDR2 from the germline V gene are MRHNA and SNTAGT. V lost 9 bases, J lost 2 bases, and 8 bases stayed unmatched. This CDR3 comprises 14 residues. Written as DNA, the CDR3 is TGTGCCAGACATGCGGGGGGGACCCCCTACGAGCAGTACTTC. Amino acid sequence: CARHAGGTPYEQYF.

The gene calls are TRBV9 and TRBJ1-1, with unresolved D. CDR3 length equals 14 residues. Trimming removed 1 base at V and 3 bases at J, with 10 bases between. Germline-derived CDR1 and CDR2 are SGDLS and YYNGEE. The CDR3 coding sequence is TGTGCCAGCAGCGTATTGTTGCGGGACACTGAAGCTTTCTTT. This gives the protein CASSVLLRDTEAFF. Drawing the rest from reference TRBV9 and TRBJ1-1, the complete variable domain is DSGVTQTPKHLITATGQRVTLRCSPRSGDLSVYWYQQSLDQGLQFLIQYYNGEERAKGNILERFSAQQFPDLHSELNLSSLELGDSALYFCASSVLLRDTEAFFGQGTRLTVV.

V is TRBV27 and J is TRBJ2-5; 14 bases map to TRBD2. The length of the CDR3 is 19 residues. The junction had 20 bases not matched to a gene; V was cut back by 7 bases and J by 7 bases. CDR1 and CDR2 from the germline V gene are MNHEY and SMNVEV (reference sequence). CDR3 DNA sequence: TGTGCCAGCATCCCTCGGGGAGGGACTAGCGGGGGTTCCCGGGGGACCCAGTACTTC. Translated, it gives CASIPRGGTSGGSRGTQYF.

Sample share makes this clone medium-sized. The chain is built from TRBV5-5 and TRBJ1-2, with D unresolved. The CDR3 consists of 14 residues. Trimming removed 0 bases at V and 0 bases at J, with 6 bases between. Germline V CDR1 and CDR2: SGHKS, YYEKEE (reference sequence). The CDR3 DNA reads TGTGCCAGCAGCTTGGCACACTCTAACTATGGCTACACCTTC. Residues: CASSLAHSNYGYTF.

This clone was seen more than once but under ten times. The chain carries TRBV9 and TRBJ2-7; D may correspond to TRBD1 or TRBD2 (6 bases each). CDR1 SGDLS and CDR2 YYNGEE come from the germline V gene. V was cut by 0 bases and J by 7 bases, with 17 bases left in between. The CDR3 has 15 amino acids. The CDR3 spells CASSVEPGAPWEQYF. The CDR3 DNA sequence: TGTGCCAGCAGCGTAGAGCCGGGGGCCCCCTGGGAGCAGTACTTC.

The chain recombines TRBV19 with TRBJ2-3; tentatively, D is TRBD1 (6 bases). The CDR3 contains 16 residues. V dropped 1 base and J dropped 1 base, with 12 bases sitting between them. Germline V lookup: CDR1 LNHDA, CDR2 SQIVND (reference sequence). CDR3 coding DNA: TGTGCCAGTAGTATAGGACAGGCCTGGGGCACAGATACGCAGTATTTT. It yields the protein CASSIGQAWGTDTQYF.